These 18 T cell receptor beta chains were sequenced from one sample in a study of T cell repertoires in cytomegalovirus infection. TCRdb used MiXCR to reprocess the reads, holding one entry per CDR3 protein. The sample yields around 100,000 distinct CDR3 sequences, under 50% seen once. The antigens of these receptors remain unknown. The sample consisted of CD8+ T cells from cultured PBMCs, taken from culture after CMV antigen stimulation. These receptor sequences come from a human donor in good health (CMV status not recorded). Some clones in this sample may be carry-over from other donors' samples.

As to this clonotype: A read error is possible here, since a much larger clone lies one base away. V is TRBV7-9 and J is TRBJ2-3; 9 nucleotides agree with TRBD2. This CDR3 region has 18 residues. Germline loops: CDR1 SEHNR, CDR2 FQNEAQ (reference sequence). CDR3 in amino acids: CTSSSLTTGTSSTDTQYF. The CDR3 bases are TGTACCAGCAGCTCTCTTACAACCGGGACTAGCAGCACAGATACGCAGTATTTT.

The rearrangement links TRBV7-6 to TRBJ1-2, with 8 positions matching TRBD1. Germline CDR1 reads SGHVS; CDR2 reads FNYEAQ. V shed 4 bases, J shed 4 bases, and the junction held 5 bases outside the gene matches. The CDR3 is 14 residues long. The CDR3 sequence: CASSYDRGGYGYTF. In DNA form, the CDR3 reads TGTGCCAGCAGCTATGACAGGGGCGGCTATGGCTACACCTTC. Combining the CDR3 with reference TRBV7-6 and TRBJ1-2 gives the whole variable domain GAGVSQSPRYKVTKRGQDVALRCDPISGHVSLYWYRQALGQGPEFLTYFNYEAQQDKSGLPNDRFSAERPEGSISTLTIQRTEQRDSAMYRCASSYDRGGYGYTFGSGTRLTVV.

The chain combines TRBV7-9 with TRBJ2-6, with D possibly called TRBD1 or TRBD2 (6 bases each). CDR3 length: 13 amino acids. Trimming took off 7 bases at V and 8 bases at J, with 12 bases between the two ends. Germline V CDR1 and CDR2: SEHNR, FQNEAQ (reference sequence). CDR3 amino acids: CASMRDNTNVLTF. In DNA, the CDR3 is TGTGCCAGCATGCGGGACAACACCAACGTCCTGACTTTC.

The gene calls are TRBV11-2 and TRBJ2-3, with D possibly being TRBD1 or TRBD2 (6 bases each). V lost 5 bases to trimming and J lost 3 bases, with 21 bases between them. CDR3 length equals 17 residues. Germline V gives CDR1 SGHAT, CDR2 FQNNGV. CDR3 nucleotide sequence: TGTGCCAGCAGCCCCATGGGGGGCGGGGCTGGGACAGATACGCAGTATTTT. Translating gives CASSPMGGGAGTDTQYF.

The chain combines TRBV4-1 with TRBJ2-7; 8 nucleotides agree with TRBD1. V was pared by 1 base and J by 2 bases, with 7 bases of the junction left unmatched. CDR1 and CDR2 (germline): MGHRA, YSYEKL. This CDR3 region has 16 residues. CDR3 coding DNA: TGCGCCAGCAGCCAAGTCCCCGGGACAGGAGCCTACGAGCAGTACTTC. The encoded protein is CASSQVPGTGAYEQYF.

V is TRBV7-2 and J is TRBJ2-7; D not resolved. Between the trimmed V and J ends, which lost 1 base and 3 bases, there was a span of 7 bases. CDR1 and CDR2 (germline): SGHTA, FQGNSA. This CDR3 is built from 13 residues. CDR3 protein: CASSLDLNYEQYF. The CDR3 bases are TGTGCCAGCAGCTTAGACCTGAACTACGAGCAGTACTTC. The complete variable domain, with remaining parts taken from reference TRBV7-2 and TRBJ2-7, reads GAGVSQSPSNKVTEKGKDVELRCDPISGHTALYWYRQSLGQGLEFLIYFQGNSAPDKSGLPSDRFSAERTGGSVSTLTIQRTQQEDSAVYLCASSLDLNYEQYFGPGTRLTVT.

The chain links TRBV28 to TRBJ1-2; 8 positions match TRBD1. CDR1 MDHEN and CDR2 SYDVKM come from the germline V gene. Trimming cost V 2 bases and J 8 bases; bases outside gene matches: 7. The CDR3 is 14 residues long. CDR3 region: CASSLNQGAQGYTF. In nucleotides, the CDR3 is TGTGCCAGCAGTTTAAATCAGGGGGCGCAGGGCTACACCTTC.

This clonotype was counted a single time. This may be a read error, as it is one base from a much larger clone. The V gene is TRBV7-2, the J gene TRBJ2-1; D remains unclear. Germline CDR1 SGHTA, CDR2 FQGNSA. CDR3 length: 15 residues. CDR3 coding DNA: TGTGCCAGCAGCCCCCTGGCGAACTCCTACACTGAGCAGTTCTTC. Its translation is CASSPLANSYTEQFF.

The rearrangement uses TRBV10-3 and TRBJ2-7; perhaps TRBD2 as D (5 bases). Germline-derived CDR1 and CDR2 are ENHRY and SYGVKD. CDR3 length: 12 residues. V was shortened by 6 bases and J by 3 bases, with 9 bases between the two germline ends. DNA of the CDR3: TGTGCCATCAGCGACGAGGGCTACGAGCAGTACTTC. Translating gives CAISDEGYEQYF.

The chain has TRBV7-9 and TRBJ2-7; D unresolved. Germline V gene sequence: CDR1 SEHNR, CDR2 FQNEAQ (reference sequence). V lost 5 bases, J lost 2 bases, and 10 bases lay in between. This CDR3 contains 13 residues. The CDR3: CASSPKTTYEQYF. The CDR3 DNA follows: TGTGCCAGCAGCCCCAAGACCACCTACGAGCAGTACTTC.

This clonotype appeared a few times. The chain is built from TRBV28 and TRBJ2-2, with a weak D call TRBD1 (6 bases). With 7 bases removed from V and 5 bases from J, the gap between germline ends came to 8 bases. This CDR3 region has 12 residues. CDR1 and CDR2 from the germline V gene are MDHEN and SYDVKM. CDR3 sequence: CASNTGTGELFF. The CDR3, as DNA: TGTGCCAGCAATACAGGGACCGGGGAGCTGTTTTTT. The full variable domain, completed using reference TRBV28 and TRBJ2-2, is DVKVTQSSRYLVKRTGEKVFLECVQDMDHENMFWYRQDPGLGLRLIYFSYDVKMKEKGDIPEGYSVSREKKERFSLILESASTNQTSMYLCASNTGTGELFFGEGSRLTVL.

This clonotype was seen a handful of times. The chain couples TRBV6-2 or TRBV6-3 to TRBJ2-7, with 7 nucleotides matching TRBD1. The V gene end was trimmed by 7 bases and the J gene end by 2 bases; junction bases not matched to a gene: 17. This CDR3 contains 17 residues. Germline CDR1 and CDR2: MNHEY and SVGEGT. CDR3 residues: CASTLMPSGDSAYEQYF. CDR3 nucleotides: TGTGCCAGCACCCTTATGCCTTCTGGGGACAGTGCCTACGAGCAGTACTTC.

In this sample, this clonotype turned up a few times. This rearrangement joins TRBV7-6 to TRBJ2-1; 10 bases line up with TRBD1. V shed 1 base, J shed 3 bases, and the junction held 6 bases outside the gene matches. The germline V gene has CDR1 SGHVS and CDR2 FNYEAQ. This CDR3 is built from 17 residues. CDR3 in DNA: TGTGCCAGCAGCTTAGTCCGGACAGGGGGAGTCTACAATGAGCAGTTCTTC. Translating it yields CASSLVRTGGVYNEQFF.

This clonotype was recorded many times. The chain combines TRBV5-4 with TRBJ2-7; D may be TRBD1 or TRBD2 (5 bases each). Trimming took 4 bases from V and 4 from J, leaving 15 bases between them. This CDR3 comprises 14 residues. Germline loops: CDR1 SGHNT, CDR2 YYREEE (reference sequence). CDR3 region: CASSSRDQRYEQYF. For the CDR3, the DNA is TGTGCCAGCAGCAGCCGGGACCAGAGGTACGAGCAGTACTTC.

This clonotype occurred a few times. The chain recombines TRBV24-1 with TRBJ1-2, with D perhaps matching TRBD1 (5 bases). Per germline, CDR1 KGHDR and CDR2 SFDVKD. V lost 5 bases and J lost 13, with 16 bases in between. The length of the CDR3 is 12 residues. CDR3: CATSAGSGDRTF. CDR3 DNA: TGTGCCACCAGTGCTGGTTCCGGGGACCGCACCTTC.

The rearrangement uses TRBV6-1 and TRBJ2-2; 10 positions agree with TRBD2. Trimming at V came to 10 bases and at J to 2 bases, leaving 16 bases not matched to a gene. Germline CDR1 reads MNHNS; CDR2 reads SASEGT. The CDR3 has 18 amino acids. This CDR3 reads CAIPRRLAGDPNTGELFF. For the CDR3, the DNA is TGTGCCATCCCTAGGAGGCTAGCGGGGGACCCAAACACCGGGGAGCTGTTTTTT.

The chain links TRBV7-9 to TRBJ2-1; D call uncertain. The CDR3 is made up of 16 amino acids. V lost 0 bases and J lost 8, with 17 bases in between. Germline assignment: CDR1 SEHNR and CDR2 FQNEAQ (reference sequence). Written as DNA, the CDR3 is TGTGCCAGCAGCTTAGCGGGCCCATATGAAGGCGATGAGCAGTTCTTC. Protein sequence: CASSLAGPYEGDEQFF.

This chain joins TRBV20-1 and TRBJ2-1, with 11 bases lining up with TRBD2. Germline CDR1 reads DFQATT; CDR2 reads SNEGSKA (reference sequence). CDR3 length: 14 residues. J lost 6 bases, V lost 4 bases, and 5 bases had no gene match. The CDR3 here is CSAIKLAGANEQFF. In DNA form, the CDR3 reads TGCAGTGCTATAAAACTAGCGGGGGCCAATGAGCAGTTCTTC.